This T cell receptor (beta chain) is from a study of beta chain features in type 1 diabetes. General observations from the study: Fewer junction insertions and more nucleotide deletions appeared in type 1 diabetes patients. All four CD4+ subsets of Type 1 diabetes patients contained TCRB CDR3s that were moderately but significantly shorter. For cells with high TCR expression, cDNA sequencing could yield over-representation. Patients and controls would be equally affected if PCR favored shorter templates.

By way of CD45RO/CCR7/CD25/CD127/CD95/CD27, the CD4+ regulatory, stem cell-like memory, central memory and naive cells were sorted. The whole isolated RNA underwent reverse transcription, so sequencing captured expressed TCRB transcripts. Method: immunoSEQ multiplex PCR; TCRdb's copy keeps in-frame clones and lacks some. The data show 200,000 to 300,000 clones, 11% to 15% seen once. There are 15 residues in the CDR3. V trimming: 0 bases; J trimming: 7 bases; junction bases outside the gene matches: 5. The germline CDR1 and CDR2 sequences are SEHNR and FQNEAQ (reference sequence). As regards this clone: The target antigen is unknown.

V is TRBV7-9 and J is TRBJ1-4; 7 bases fit TRBD1. This receptor was taken from a young man with type 1 diabetes. Sequences were obtained from naive CD4+ T cells from blood. As DNA, the CDR3 is TGTGCCAGCAGCTTAGCAGAGGGGGCCGGTGAAAAACTGTTTTTT. It specifies CASSLAEGAGEKLFF.